This passage covers 22 T cell receptor beta chains from one sample sequenced in a study of glioma-infiltrating T cells after dendritic cell vaccination. Time point meaning: after dendritic cell vaccination, including at tumor progression/relapse. The data were produced by immunoSEQ multiplex PCR, yet TCRdb's version contains in-frame clones alone and is incomplete. The sample lists about 82,000 clones; over 80% were seen once. The source material was blood, sampled after dendritic cell vaccination. All receptors come from a human donor with glioblastoma.

The V gene is TRBV6-6, the J gene TRBJ1-1, with TRBD1 matching 11 bases. There are 15 residues in the CDR3. Germline values: CDR1 MNHNY, CDR2 SVGAGI (reference sequence). Unmatched junction bases numbered 4, after V lost 6 bases and J lost 1 base. In nucleotides, the CDR3 is TGTGCCAGCAGGTGGACAGGGGGCTCGAACACTGAAGCTTTCTTT. The encoded protein is CASRWTGGSNTEAFF.

This clone occurred once. This chain uses TRBV7-6 with TRBJ2-7; 9 bases fit TRBD1. CDR1 is SGHVS, CDR2 FNYEAQ, per germline. The V and J ends lost 3 bases and 3 bases, in that order; junction bases with no gene match: 9. The CDR3 extends over 16 amino acids. The chain's CDR3 is CASSFASGQGGYEQYF. The DNA of the CDR3 is TGTGCCAGCAGCTTTGCCTCGGGACAGGGAGGCTACGAGCAGTACTTC.

The rearrangement uses TRBV6-6 and TRBJ2-5; D possibly corresponds to TRBD1 (6 bases). This CDR3 region has 15 residues. The germline V gene has CDR1 MNHNY and CDR2 SVGAGI (reference sequence). The ends were cut back, 6 bases at V and 1 base at J, with 15 bases in the middle. This chain's CDR3 is CASSRAQGLQETQYF. Written as DNA, the CDR3 is TGTGCCAGCAGCCGCGCGCAGGGGCTCCAAGAGACCCAGTACTTC.

The chain joins TRBV6-6 to TRBJ2-7; 9 bases agree with TRBD2. V trimming: 7 bases; J trimming: 6 bases; junction bases outside the gene matches: 10. From germline, CDR1 is MNHNY and CDR2 SVGAGI (reference sequence). The CDR3 is 14 amino acids. The CDR3 sequence is CASNLQAGGPEQYF. The CDR3 coding sequence is TGTGCCAGCAACCTTCAAGCGGGGGGCCCCGAGCAGTACTTC.

The rearrangement joins TRBV16 to TRBJ2-3; unclear D gene. Trimming shortened V by 4 bases and J by 2 bases, and 4 bases separated the two germline ends. The CDR3 loop spans 12 amino acids. The germline CDR1 and CDR2 sequences are KGHSY and FQNENV. In nucleotides, the CDR3 is TGTGCCAGCAGCCCAAACACAGATACGCAGTATTTT. This gives the protein CASSPNTDTQYF.

This clone was counted a few times. J is TRBJ2-3 and V is TRBV6-4; a weak D match, TRBD2 (6 bases). The CDR3 is 15 amino acids. Per the germline V gene, CDR1 is MRHNA and CDR2 is SNTAGT. The V end was cut by 3 bases, the J end by 4 bases, with 14 bases between. CDR3 amino acids: CASSDTSGQADTQYF. CDR3 nucleotides: TGTGCCAGCAGTGATACCAGCGGGCAAGCAGATACGCAGTATTTT.

V is TRBV4-3 and J is TRBJ2-2; D is ambiguous. Germline CDR1 reads LGHNA; CDR2 reads YSLEER. Trimming left V 5 bases short and J 0 bases short, with 13 bases between. The CDR3 loop spans 16 amino acids. The CDR3 spells CASSNYFGSNTGELFF. For the CDR3, the DNA is TGCGCCAGCAGCAACTACTTCGGGTCGAACACCGGGGAGCTGTTTTTT.

V usage is TRBV6-6 and J usage is TRBJ1-5; the D is unclear. The CDR3 covers 15 residues. The germline gives CDR1 MNHNY, CDR2 SVGAGI (reference sequence). Trimming left V 0 bases short and J 6 bases short, with 12 bases between. Here the CDR3 DNA reads TGTGCCAGCAGTTACTCTCGGAGGGAGGTTCAGCCCCAGCATTTT. This codes for CASSYSRREVQPQHF.

V and J are TRBV5-1 and TRBJ2-5; 10 bases are a match to TRBD1. Germline CDR1 and CDR2: SGHRS and YFSETQ. Trimming at V came to 2 bases and at J to 5 bases, leaving 6 bases not matched to a gene. CDR3 length: 15 residues. The CDR3 region is CASSFQTGGEETQYF. The DNA of the CDR3 is TGCGCCAGCAGCTTCCAGACAGGGGGCGAGGAGACCCAGTACTTC.

The chain has TRBV6-5 and TRBJ1-4; 8 positions agree with TRBD1. Germline V gene lookup returns CDR1 MNHEY and CDR2 SVGAGI. Losses at the gene ends were 4 bases for V and 8 bases for J; bases not matched to a gene: 6. The CDR3 is made up of 14 amino acids. The CDR3: CASSFTGGREKLFF. The CDR3 DNA reads TGTGCCAGCAGTTTCACAGGGGGTAGGGAAAAACTGTTTTTT.

The rearrangement joins TRBV6-6 to TRBJ2-1, with 12 bases aligning to TRBD2. Trimming cost V 5 bases and J 6 bases; bases outside gene matches: 2. Germline-derived CDR1 and CDR2 are MNHNY and SVGAGI (reference sequence). This CDR3 comprises 14 residues. CDR3 region: CASSTSGGLNEQFF. DNA for the CDR3: TGTGCCAGCAGTACTAGCGGGGGGCTCAATGAGCAGTTCTTC.

The J gene is TRBJ2-7, the V gene TRBV10-3, with TRBD2 matching over 11 bases. The CDR3 sequence is 15 residues long. Trimming removed 7 bases from V and 6 bases from J; junction bases left unmatched: 11. Germline CDR1 ENHRY, CDR2 SYGVKD. This chain's CDR3 is CAINEGLAGGGEQYF. In nucleotides, the CDR3 is TGTGCCATCAACGAAGGTCTAGCGGGGGGTGGCGAGCAGTACTTC.

This chain links TRBV4-2 with TRBJ2-2; TRBD2 matches at 8 bases. The CDR3 is 16 amino acids. The V gene end was trimmed by 4 bases and the J gene end by 5 bases; junction bases not matched to a gene: 9. Germline V CDR1 and CDR2: LGHNA, YNFKEQ. This chain's CDR3 is CASSPSGGLTTGELFF. DNA of the CDR3: TGTGCCAGCAGCCCCAGCGGGGGACTTACAACCGGGGAGCTGTTTTTT.

The gene calls are TRBV11-2 and TRBJ1-1; 9 bases fit TRBD1. Germline V gives CDR1 SGHAT, CDR2 FQNNGV. The CDR3 extends over 13 amino acids. The trim removed 5 bases at V and 8 bases at J, leaving 6 bases unmatched. The CDR3 sequence is CASSTTQGAEAFF. CDR3 nucleotides: TGTGCCAGCAGCACTACACAGGGGGCCGAAGCTTTCTTT.

J is TRBJ2-3 and V is TRBV14; TRBD2 is a possible D gene (5 bases). The CDR3 spans 19 residues. Between the trimmed V and J ends, which lost 5 bases and 4 bases, there was a span of 28 bases. Germline loops: CDR1 SGHDN, CDR2 FVKESK. CDR3 in amino acids: CASSFSPLWASSGSDTQYF. The CDR3 bases are TGTGCCAGCAGCTTCTCCCCCCTTTGGGCTAGCAGCGGATCAGATACGCAGTATTTT.

This clone was recorded only once. The gene calls are TRBV19 and TRBJ1-1; D ambiguous. V lost 1 base and J lost 4, with 10 bases in between. The CDR3 has 14 amino acids. Germline V gene data show CDR1 as LNHDA and CDR2 as SQIVND (reference sequence). CDR3 sequence reads: CASSIVSGSTEAFF. CDR3 nucleotides: TGTGCCAGTAGTATAGTTTCGGGGAGCACTGAAGCTTTCTTT.

The chain couples TRBV4-2 to TRBJ1-1; maybe TRBD1 (5 bases). This CDR3 region has 13 residues. Deletions cut 4 bases from V and 6 bases from J, with 12 bases between. Looked up from germline, CDR1 is LGHNA and CDR2 is YNFKEQ. The CDR3 DNA follows: TGTGCCAGCAGCCTAGGGGCACAGTCTGAAGCTTTCTTT. Its translation is CASSLGAQSEAFF.

The chain has TRBV2 and TRBJ1-1, with D possibly being TRBD1 (5 bases). This CDR3 spans 14 amino acids. The V gene lost 8 bases and the J gene lost 0 bases, with 13 bases spanning the gap. The germline gives CDR1 SNHLY, CDR2 FYNNEI. In nucleotides, the CDR3 is TGTGCCAGCCGTCCGGACACCATGAACACTGAAGCTTTCTTT. Translating it yields CASRPDTMNTEAFF.

The rearrangement joins TRBV11-2 to TRBJ2-7, with D perhaps matching TRBD1 (6 bases). Trimming removed 1 base at V and 0 bases at J, with 13 bases between. CDR1 is SGHAT and CDR2 is FQNNGV in the germline V gene. The CDR3 covers 16 residues. As DNA, the CDR3 is TGTGCCAGCAGCTTAGTTTCCGGGACATACTCCTACGAGCAGTACTTC. Amino acids: CASSLVSGTYSYEQYF.

V is TRBV4-1 and J is TRBJ1-5; the match to TRBD1 covers 7 bases. Per the germline V gene, CDR1 is MGHRA and CDR2 is YSYEKL. CDR3 size: 15 residues. V gave up 2 bases and J gave up 5 bases; unmatched junction bases: 6. The CDR3: CASSQIPGGHQPQHF. For the CDR3, the DNA is TGCGCCAGCAGCCAAATTCCAGGGGGGCATCAGCCCCAGCATTTT.

The chain links TRBV19 to TRBJ2-5; maybe TRBD2 (6 bases). Trimming left V 4 bases short and J 4 bases short, with 13 bases between. Looked up from germline, CDR1 is LNHDA and CDR2 is SQIVND (reference sequence). The CDR3 consists of 14 residues. For the CDR3, the DNA is TGTGCCAGTAGTACCGCGGGGACCGGAGAGACCCAGTACTTC. Translating gives CASSTAGTGETQYF. The whole variable domain, filled in from reference TRBV19 and TRBJ2-5, reads DGGITQSPKYLFRKEGQNVTLSCEQNLNHDAMYWYRQDPGQGLRLIYYSQIVNDFQKGDIAEGYSVSREKKESFPLTVTSAQKNPTAFYLCASSTAGTGETQYFGPGTRLLVL.

The V and J genes are TRBV7-9 and TRBJ2-7; a weak D match, TRBD2 (5 bases). The CDR3 is made up of 15 amino acids. V was clipped by 5 bases and J by 2 bases, with 16 bases between them. CDR1 and CDR2 (germline): SEHNR, FQNEAQ (reference sequence). Here the CDR3 reads CASSPHGQEAYEQYF. CDR3 nucleotides: TGTGCCAGCAGCCCACATGGGCAGGAGGCCTACGAGCAGTACTTC. Complete variable domain (other parts from reference TRBV7-9 and TRBJ2-7): DTGVSQNPRHKITKRGQNVTFRCDPISEHNRLYWYRQTLGQGPEFLTYFQNEAQLEKSRLLSDRFSAERPKGSFSTLEIQRTEQGDSAMYLCASSPHGQEAYEQYFGPGTRLTVT.